Listed below are T cell receptor beta chains from one sample, sequenced in a study of Ad26.COV2.S vaccination and SARS-CoV-2 variants. The table came from immunoSEQ multiplex PCR; TCRdb's copy has only in-frame clones and leaves some out. The sample includes approximately 500,000 clones, 70% to 90% of them seen just once. The source material was peripheral blood, sampled in a trial of Ad26.COV2.S vaccine versus placebo. These receptors came from a person between 18 and 65 years old who received the Ad26.COV2.S COVID-19 vaccine or a placebo. Each CDR3 is given with its conserved first and last residue. Fields, in order: clone size, J gene, V gene, D gene, CDR3 protein, CDR3 DNA. D genes are given only for firm matches. A row's size may be missing; if present it is once, few, many or a size class.

abundance: .; j_gene: TRBJ2-5; v_gene: TRBV5-1; d_gene: .; CDR3aa: CASRPIPAETQYF; CDR3nt: TGCGCCAGCAGACCAATACCTGCAGAGACCCAGTACTTC
abundance: .; j_gene: TRBJ2-1; v_gene: TRBV5-4; d_gene: .; CDR3aa: CATFNPGINEQFF; CDR3nt: TGTGCCACGTTCAACCCAGGAATCAATGAGCAGTTCTTC
abundance: .; j_gene: TRBJ1-3; v_gene: TRBV7-2; d_gene: .; CDR3aa: CASSQGDSGNTIYF; CDR3nt: TGTGCCAGCAGCCAAGGGGATTCTGGAAACACCATATATTTT
abundance: .; j_gene: TRBJ2-1; v_gene: TRBV19; d_gene: TRBD2; CDR3aa: CASRSSGSPYNEQFF; CDR3nt: TGTGCCAGTAGAAGTAGCGGGAGCCCCTACAATGAGCAGTTCTTC
abundance: .; j_gene: TRBJ2-2; v_gene: TRBV5-1; d_gene: TRBD1; CDR3aa: CASSPRTGQSGELFF; CDR3nt: TGCGCCAGCAGCCCCAGGACAGGACAAAGCGGGGAGCTGTTTTTT
abundance: .; j_gene: TRBJ2-1; v_gene: TRBV6-2/TRBV6-3; d_gene: .; CDR3aa: CASSYSRGAPGGDEQFF; CDR3nt: TGTGCCAGCAGTTACTCGAGGGGGGCCCCTGGGGGGGATGAGCAGTTCTTC
abundance: .; j_gene: TRBJ2-7; v_gene: TRBV10-3; d_gene: TRBD1; CDR3aa: CAISESRTGRLEQYF; CDR3nt: TGTGCCATCAGTGAGTCGAGGACAGGGCGGCTCGAGCAGTACTTC
abundance: .; j_gene: TRBJ1-2; v_gene: TRBV19; d_gene: .; CDR3aa: CASRSGRQDVYGYTF; CDR3nt: TGTGCCAGTAGGTCAGGGCGACAGGACGTCTATGGCTACACCTTC
abundance: .; j_gene: TRBJ2-7; v_gene: TRBV27; d_gene: TRBD2; CDR3aa: CASSLREAGYEQYF; CDR3nt: TGTGCCAGCAGTTTGCGGGAGGCTGGCTACGAGCAGTACTTC
abundance: few; j_gene: TRBJ1-1; v_gene: TRBV6-5; d_gene: .; CDR3aa: CASSYGGAGTEAFF; CDR3nt: TGTGCCAGCAGTTACGGGGGTGCCGGCACTGAAGCTTTCTTT
abundance: .; j_gene: TRBJ1-5; v_gene: TRBV19; d_gene: .; CDR3aa: CASRTADYSNQPQHF; CDR3nt: TGTGCCAGTAGAACAGCCGACTATAGCAATCAGCCCCAGCATTTT
abundance: .; j_gene: TRBJ1-5; v_gene: TRBV28; d_gene: .; CDR3aa: CASNTQGTGPQHF; CDR3nt: TGTGCCAGCAATACCCAGGGTACCGGTCCCCAGCATTTT
abundance: .; j_gene: TRBJ2-7; v_gene: TRBV19; d_gene: TRBD2; CDR3aa: CASSSSGTLRTEQYF; CDR3nt: TGTGCCAGTAGTTCAAGCGGGACTCTACGCACCGAGCAGTACTTC
abundance: .; j_gene: TRBJ2-7; v_gene: TRBV7-9; d_gene: .; CDR3aa: CASSFISPGAGVGEQYF; CDR3nt: TGTGCCAGCAGCTTCATTTCCCCAGGGGCTGGGGTCGGCGAGCAGTACTTC
abundance: .; j_gene: TRBJ2-5; v_gene: TRBV25-1; d_gene: .; CDR3aa: CASSERLGLETQYF; CDR3nt: TGTGCCAGCAGTGAGCGACTAGGCCTCGAGACCCAGTACTTC
abundance: .; j_gene: TRBJ1-5; v_gene: TRBV6-5; d_gene: .; CDR3aa: CASAQVNQPQHF; CDR3nt: TGTGCCAGCGCACAGGTTAATCAGCCCCAGCATTTT
abundance: .; j_gene: TRBJ2-1; v_gene: TRBV10-3; d_gene: TRBD2; CDR3aa: CAAVWTSENNEQFF; CDR3nt: TGTGCCGCCGTCTGGACTAGCGAAAACAATGAGCAGTTCTTC
abundance: .; j_gene: TRBJ1-2; v_gene: TRBV27; d_gene: .; CDR3aa: CASNYRDLYGYTF; CDR3nt: TGTGCCAGTAATTACAGGGACCTATATGGCTACACCTTC
abundance: .; j_gene: TRBJ1-2; v_gene: TRBV7-8; d_gene: .; CDR3aa: CASSLNTFNYGYTF; CDR3nt: TGTGCCAGCAGCTTAAACACGTTTAACTATGGCTACACCTTC
abundance: .; j_gene: TRBJ2-7; v_gene: TRBV4-3; d_gene: .; CDR3aa: CASSPGPTDYEQYF; CDR3nt: TGCGCCAGCAGCCCGGGACCGACCGACTACGAGCAGTACTTC
abundance: .; j_gene: TRBJ2-3; v_gene: TRBV5-1; d_gene: .; CDR3aa: CASSFRTATDTQYF; CDR3nt: TGCGCCAGCAGCTTCCGGACAGCTACAGATACGCAGTATTTT
abundance: .; j_gene: TRBJ1-1; v_gene: TRBV15; d_gene: .; CDR3aa: CATSRDLDTEAFF; CDR3nt: TGTGCCACCAGCAGAGATTTGGACACTGAAGCTTTCTTT
abundance: once; j_gene: TRBJ1-4; v_gene: TRBV27; d_gene: .; CDR3aa: CASSGGDEPEKLFF; CDR3nt: TGTGCCAGCAGCGGGGGGGATGAGCCCGAAAAACTGTTTTTT
abundance: .; j_gene: TRBJ2-5; v_gene: TRBV6-1; d_gene: TRBD2; CDR3aa: CASRLGVAGVETQYF; CDR3nt: TGTGCCAGCAGACTAGGGGTAGCGGGAGTTGAGACCCAGTACTTC
abundance: .; j_gene: TRBJ2-7; v_gene: TRBV5-1; d_gene: TRBD2; CDR3aa: CASSFGLAGGPPYEQYF; CDR3nt: TGCGCCAGCAGCTTCGGGCTAGCGGGAGGGCCTCCCTACGAGCAGTACTTC
abundance: .; j_gene: TRBJ1-5; v_gene: TRBV30; d_gene: .; CDR3aa: CAWSVGEDQPQHF; CDR3nt: TGTGCCTGGAGTGTGGGGGAGGATCAGCCCCAGCATTTT
abundance: .; j_gene: TRBJ1-6; v_gene: TRBV28; d_gene: .; CDR3aa: CASSLARTMSSPLHF; CDR3nt: TGTGCCAGCAGTTTAGCCCGAACCATGAGTTCACCCCTCCACTTT
abundance: .; j_gene: TRBJ2-1; v_gene: TRBV28; d_gene: .; CDR3aa: CASSYHRSNEQFF; CDR3nt: TGTGCCAGCAGTTATCACAGGAGCAATGAGCAGTTCTTC
abundance: .; j_gene: TRBJ1-5; v_gene: TRBV19; d_gene: .; CDR3aa: CAISQGVGQPQHF; CDR3nt: TGTGCCATTTCGCAGGGTGTCGGTCAGCCCCAGCATTTT
abundance: .; j_gene: TRBJ1-1; v_gene: TRBV27; d_gene: .; CDR3aa: CASRIATGAEAFF; CDR3nt: TGTGCCAGCAGAATAGCGACAGGCGCTGAAGCTTTCTTT
abundance: .; j_gene: TRBJ2-5; v_gene: TRBV24-1; d_gene: .; CDR3aa: CATSETGTWETQYF; CDR3nt: TGTGCCACCAGTGAGACCGGGACGTGGGAGACCCAGTACTTC
abundance: once; j_gene: TRBJ2-5; v_gene: TRBV9; d_gene: TRBD2; CDR3aa: CASSKTGLAIEETQYF; CDR3nt: TGTGCCAGCAGCAAAACGGGACTAGCAATCGAAGAGACCCAGTACTTC
abundance: .; j_gene: TRBJ2-1; v_gene: TRBV3-1/TRBV3-2; d_gene: .; CDR3aa: CASSQSYNEQFF; CDR3nt: TGTGCCAGCAGCCAGTCCTACAATGAGCAGTTCTTC
abundance: .; j_gene: TRBJ1-1; v_gene: TRBV19; d_gene: TRBD1; CDR3aa: CASSQDRGTEAFF; CDR3nt: TGTGCCAGTAGTCAAGACAGGGGCACTGAAGCTTTCTTT
abundance: .; j_gene: TRBJ1-1; v_gene: TRBV3-1/TRBV3-2; d_gene: TRBD1; CDR3aa: CASSQGGTGNEAFF; CDR3nt: TGTGCCAGCAGCCAAGGAGGGACAGGCAATGAAGCTTTCTTT
abundance: .; j_gene: TRBJ2-1; v_gene: TRBV12-3/TRBV12-4; d_gene: .; CDR3aa: CASRAIGWAEQFF; CDR3nt: TGTGCCAGCAGGGCGATAGGATGGGCTGAGCAGTTCTTC
abundance: .; j_gene: TRBJ2-5; v_gene: TRBV28; d_gene: .; CDR3aa: CASSPGQTQETQYF; CDR3nt: TGTGCCAGCAGCCCCGGACAGACCCAAGAGACCCAGTACTTC
abundance: .; j_gene: TRBJ2-1; v_gene: TRBV10-1; d_gene: TRBD1; CDR3aa: CASSRGVTGVSQNNEQFF; CDR3nt: TGCGCCAGCAGCCGAGGGGTAACAGGGGTCTCTCAGAACAATGAGCAGTTCTTC